This T cell receptor (beta chain) came from a study of regulatory dendritic cells for organ transplantation. Study results and limitations: The most alloreactive TCR clonotypes were found in resting memory CD8+ cells. Memory T cells were less diverse than naive, with memory CD8+ most oligoclonal.

The assay was immunoSEQ multiplex PCR, and TCRdb's table has in-frame clones only and misses some. The table shows under 40,000 clones, with just over 90% occurring only once. Worth noting for this clone: Its antigen is unknown.

Specimen: naive CD8+ T cells from blood. Specified subset: CD45RA+ naive T cells. This sequence was found in a human donor in good health.

The CDR3 region has the DNA TGTGCCAGTAGTATTCTCCCCCAATACGAGCAGTACTTC. This encodes CASSILPQYEQYF. The rearrangement joins TRBV19 to TRBJ2-7; D call uncertain. CDR3 length: 13 amino acids. With 3 bases removed from V and 4 bases from J, the gap between germline ends came to 10 bases. The germline V gene has CDR1 LNHDA and CDR2 SQIVND (reference sequence).